A single sample is the source of the 17 T cell receptor beta chains below, sequenced in a study of T-cell reconstitution after alpha-beta-depleted transplantation in children. Preparing the TCRbeta library involved the use of unique molecular identifiers. Each CDR3 protein gets one entry after TCRdb re-called the PCR reads with MiXCR. This sample has 500,000 to 650,000 distinct CDR3 sequences, with about an eighth found just once. The sample here was PBMCs, mostly from graft donor cells, taken 180 days after TCRalphabeta/CD19-depleted stem cell transplant. These receptors originate from a female patient between 2 and 15 years old who had a stem cell transplant for aplastic anemia, so the T cells may come from the graft donor.

This clonotype has just a few counts. The rearrangement uses TRBV7-9 and TRBJ2-1, with D unresolved. The CDR3 loop spans 11 amino acids. V lost 2 bases, J lost 13 bases, and 9 bases lay in between. From germline, CDR1 is SEHNR and CDR2 FQNEAQ (reference sequence). The CDR3 nucleotides read TGTGCCAGCAGCTTAAGGGCTAGTCAGTTCTTC. As protein: CASSLRASQFF. The whole variable domain, filled in from reference TRBV7-9 and TRBJ2-1, reads DTGVSQNPRHKITKRGQNVTFRCDPISEHNRLYWYRQTLGQGPEFLTYFQNEAQLEKSRLLSDRFSAERPKGSFSTLEIQRTEQGDSAMYLCASSLRASQFFGPGTRLTVL.

This clonotype was counted between two and nine times. The rearrangement joins TRBV4-3 to TRBJ2-7; D tentatively reads TRBD1 or TRBD2 (5 bases each). V dropped 4 bases and J dropped 0 bases, with 16 bases sitting between them. Germline V gives CDR1 LGHNA, CDR2 YSLEER. This CDR3 contains 16 residues. The CDR3 region has the DNA TGCGCCAGCAGCCTGTCTCGGGGCCGGGGCTCCTACGAGCAGTACTTC. This codes for CASSLSRGRGSYEQYF.

This clonotype was found many times. The chain combines TRBV12-3 or TRBV12-4 with TRBJ1-2; no clear D. Trimming took off 6 bases at V and 1 base at J, with 15 bases between the two ends. The CDR3 is made up of 15 amino acids. DNA for the CDR3: TGTGCCAGCAGCTCCCCTGGGAGCCATAACTATGGCTACACCTTC. This gives the protein CASSSPGSHNYGYTF.

In the case of this clonotype: An end of the junction does not agree with germline; a read error may underlie this. The J gene is TRBJ1-5, the V gene TRBV28; 8 nucleotides line up with TRBD1. Germline CDR1 and CDR2: MDHEN and SYDVKM. The CDR3 is 20 amino acids. In DNA form, the CDR3 reads TGTGCCAGCAGTTTTTTCTACTCCGGGACAGGATACTATAGCAATCCGCCCCAGCATTTT. It codes for CASSFFYSGTGYYSNPPQHF.

This clonotype appeared a few times. The CDR3 loop reads CASSYSPGGSGANVLTF. CDR3 nucleotide sequence: TGTGCCAGCAGTTACTCTCCAGGGGGCTCTGGGGCCAACGTCCTGACTTTC. This rearrangement joins TRBV6-5 to TRBJ2-6, with TRBD1 identical over 7 bases. Trimming at V came to 0 bases and at J to 0 bases, leaving 2 bases not matched to a gene. This CDR3 is built from 17 residues. Germline V lookup: CDR1 MNHEY, CDR2 SVGAGI.

In its sample, this clonotype is large (0.1 to 1%). The chain employs TRBV12-3 or TRBV12-4 and TRBJ1-5; D unresolved. CDR3 size: 13 residues. Trimming removed 3 bases at V and 4 bases at J, with 7 bases between. CDR3 in amino acids: CASSFRINQPQHF. The DNA of the CDR3 is TGTGCCAGCAGTTTTCGGATAAATCAGCCCCAGCATTTT.

The chain has TRBV9 and TRBJ2-6; D may match TRBD1 or TRBD2 (5 bases each). Deletions cut 2 bases from V and 4 bases from J, with 7 bases between. The germline gives CDR1 SGDLS, CDR2 YYNGEE. The CDR3 is 14 amino acids. The DNA for the CDR3 is TGTGCCAGCAGCGTTTGGGGGGGGGCCAACGTCCTGACTTTC. Amino acid sequence: CASSVWGGANVLTF.

This clonotype was picked up many times. The chain links TRBV10-3 to TRBJ1-1; D is unclear. The V and J ends lost 5 bases and 2 bases respectively, with 12 bases between them. Germline-derived CDR1 and CDR2 are ENHRY and SYGVKD. The CDR3 sequence is 14 residues long. The CDR3 protein is CAISPNRANTEAFF. CDR3 DNA sequence: TGTGCCATCAGTCCTAACCGGGCCAACACTGAAGCTTTCTTT.

On this clonotype: The junction shows a germline mismatch at one end, possibly a read error. V is TRBV15 and J is TRBJ2-1; maybe TRBD2 (6 bases). This CDR3 has 13 residues. From germline, CDR1 is LNHNV and CDR2 YYDKDF (reference sequence). CDR3 amino acids: CATSRSTRDSLIF. In nucleotides, the CDR3 is TGTGCCACCAGCAGATCTACCCGGGACTCTCTCATCTTC.

On this clonotype: The junction and the germline gene differ at one end; a read error may be behind it. The chain couples TRBV9 to TRBJ1-1, with unresolved D. The CDR3 has 15 amino acids. Germline assignment: CDR1 SGDLS and CDR2 YYNGEE. The CDR3 DNA is TGTGGCAGCAGCGGAGGGTCAGCCATGAACACTGAAGCTTTCTTT. It yields the protein CGSSGGSAMNTEAFF. The full variable domain, its missing parts supplied by reference TRBV9 and TRBJ1-1, is DSGVTQTPKHLITATGQRVTLRCSPRSGDLSVYWYQQSLDQGLQFLIQYYNGEERAKGNILERFSAQQFPDLHSELNLSSLELGDSALYFCGSSGGSAMNTEAFFGQGTRLTVV.

This clonotype was detected only a few times. The chain recombines TRBV6-5 with TRBJ1-1, with 10 bases lining up with TRBD1. The CDR3 consists of 18 residues. V lost 5 bases and J lost 4; bases outside the gene matches: 16. Germline CDR1 MNHEY, CDR2 SVGAGI. In DNA form, the CDR3 reads TGTGCCAGCAGTCACCCGGGACAGGGGTCGATCTGGGGCACTGAAGCTTTCTTT. Translated, it gives CASSHPGQGSIWGTEAFF.

This clonotype turned up a few times. The J gene is TRBJ2-7, the V gene TRBV28; 11 bases are shared with TRBD1. Germline lookup yields CDR1 MDHEN and CDR2 SYDVKM. There are 16 residues in the CDR3. After removal of 6 bases from V and 2 bases from J, the junction contained 9 bases not matched to a gene. For the CDR3, the DNA is TGTGCCAGCAGCTTTACTTGGACAGGGGGCACCTACGAGCAGTACTTC. Protein product: CASSFTWTGGTYEQYF.

This clonotype was recorded a few times. The chain recombines TRBV5-1 with TRBJ2-5; 8 bases map to TRBD1. The junction had 8 bases not matched to a gene; V was cut back by 3 bases and J by 4 bases. Germline V lookup: CDR1 SGHRS, CDR2 YFSETQ. The CDR3 spans 15 residues. The CDR3 DNA reads TGCGCCAGCAGCTCGGAGGGCAGGGGGCGAGAGACCCAGTACTTC. This gives the protein CASSSEGRGRETQYF.

In this sample, this clonotype turned up a few times. The chain is built from TRBV2 and TRBJ2-5, with D possibly called TRBD1 or TRBD2 (5 bases each). Germline CDR1 and CDR2: SNHLY and FYNNEI. CDR3 size: 12 residues. Trimming pared 8 bases from V and 5 bases from J, leaving 12 bases between. CDR3 amino acids: CASLGVEETQYF. The DNA for the CDR3 is TGTGCCAGCCTGGGGGTAGAGGAGACCCAGTACTTC.

There are a few counts of this clonotype. The chain joins TRBV20-1 to TRBJ1-5; no firm D call. The CDR3 runs 14 residues. CDR1 and CDR2 from the germline V gene are DFQATT and SNEGSKA (reference sequence). V was shortened by 0 bases and J by 0 bases, with 6 bases between the two germline ends. CDR3 sequence: CSARDTASNQPQHF. For the CDR3, the DNA is TGCAGTGCTAGAGACACAGCTAGCAATCAGCCCCAGCATTTT.

This chain links TRBV7-9 with TRBJ2-7, with 8 bases lining up with TRBD1. This CDR3 spans 15 amino acids. From germline, CDR1 is SEHNR and CDR2 FQNEAQ (reference sequence). V was clipped by 2 bases and J by 2 bases; unmatched bases: 5. The CDR3: CASSLQRTGPYEQYF. CDR3 DNA: TGTGCCAGCAGCTTACAGAGGACAGGGCCCTACGAGCAGTACTTC.

The chain has TRBV27 and TRBJ2-1, with D perhaps assigned TRBD1 or TRBD2 (6 bases each). Per the germline V gene, CDR1 is MNHEY and CDR2 is SMNVEV (reference sequence). The CDR3 runs 17 residues. Trimming left V 5 bases short and J 0 bases short, with 17 bases between. Here the CDR3 reads CASSPREGGFSYNEQFF. The CDR3 nucleotides read TGTGCCAGCAGTCCTCGCGAGGGGGGATTCTCCTACAATGAGCAGTTCTTC.